This is a list of T cell receptor beta chains from one sample in a study of OX40 agonist ivuxolimab in advanced cancers. Method: immunoSEQ multiplex PCR; TCRdb's copy keeps in-frame clones and lacks some. The sample shows about 48,000 clones, more than 80% of them seen only once. The specimen was CD4+ or CD8+ T cells sorted from blood, collected in a trial of the OX40 agonist ivuxolimab. All receptors derive from an adult with an advanced solid tumor such as melanoma, head and neck, liver or kidney cancer. The conserved cysteine and the conserved F or W are not part of the CDR3 here. The D gene is left open where the match is weak. Clone size is stated in some rows and not others, as once, few, many or a class when expanded.

D gene: -; J gene: TRBJ1-1; V gene: TRBV6-5; clone size: -; CDR3 protein: ASSYLRSGVNTEAF
D gene: TRBD1; J gene: TRBJ1-1; V gene: TRBV7-9; clone size: -; CDR3 protein: ASSRRDSEAF
D gene: -; J gene: TRBJ2-6; V gene: TRBV18; clone size: -; CDR3 protein: ASSPAQAVSGANVLT
D gene: -; J gene: TRBJ1-2; V gene: TRBV28; clone size: -; CDR3 protein: ASSSYTGTTDTGYT
D gene: TRBD1; J gene: TRBJ2-3; V gene: TRBV5-1; clone size: -; CDR3 protein: ASSLGDRGQTDTQY
D gene: TRBD2; J gene: TRBJ2-4; V gene: TRBV28; clone size: -; CDR3 protein: ASGTSGRVEHIQY
D gene: -; J gene: TRBJ2-7; V gene: TRBV19; clone size: -; CDR3 protein: ASSTEYEQY
D gene: -; J gene: TRBJ1-1; V gene: TRBV10-3; clone size: -; CDR3 protein: AIGEGVAEAF
D gene: -; J gene: TRBJ2-6; V gene: TRBV7-2; clone size: -; CDR3 protein: ASSLQGQGPFSGANVLT
D gene: TRBD1; J gene: TRBJ2-7; V gene: TRBV18; clone size: -; CDR3 protein: ASSPPTGDEQY
D gene: -; J gene: TRBJ2-7; V gene: TRBV19; clone size: -; CDR3 protein: ASSIGRGPYEQY
D gene: -; J gene: TRBJ2-3; V gene: TRBV7-9; clone size: once; CDR3 protein: ASSGARETTDTQY
D gene: TRBD2; J gene: TRBJ2-2; V gene: TRBV19; clone size: -; CDR3 protein: ASSIERLAGNTGELF
D gene: -; J gene: TRBJ1-1; V gene: TRBV6-6; clone size: -; CDR3 protein: ASRTPNTEAF